The 27 T cell receptor beta chains given below trace back to one sample, sequenced in a study of T-cell reconstitution after alpha-beta-depleted transplantation in children. The authors prepared the TCRbeta library with unique molecular identifiers. TCRdb called the PCR reads again in MiXCR, with one record for every CDR3 protein. The repertoire holds about 200,000 distinct CDR3 sequences, with approximately 7% as singletons. Sequencing used PBMCs, obtained before TCRalphabeta/CD19-depleted stem cell transplant. These receptors were obtained from a boy younger than 10 with acute lymphoblastic leukemia, due to receive a stem cell transplant.

The chain recombines TRBV6-5 with TRBJ1-5; D gene unclear. CDR3 length equals 15 residues. CDR1 is MNHEY and CDR2 is SVGAGI in the germline V gene. The ends were cut back, 5 bases at V and 7 bases at J, with 18 bases in the middle. The CDR3: CASSDGGGYRQPQHF. As DNA, the CDR3 is TGTGCCAGCAGTGACGGAGGCGGGTATCGGCAGCCCCAGCATTTT.

With regard to this clonotype: It may be a read error: a sequence one base away is much more abundant. Lacking the conserved final phenylalanine or tryptophan, this CDR3 likely reflects a read error. V and J are TRBV24-1 and TRBJ1-4; D not certain. Trimming cost V 9 bases and J 1 base, with 11 bases left between them. Looked up from germline, CDR1 is KGHDR and CDR2 is SFDVKD. The CDR3 extends over 14 amino acids. CDR3 sequence: CATSDVGTNEKLFC. The CDR3 nucleotides are TGTGCCACCTCAGACGTCGGAACTAATGAAAAACTGTTTTGT.

The J gene is TRBJ2-4, the V gene TRBV3-1, with D hard to call. The V and J ends lost 1 base and 0 bases respectively, with 7 bases between them. The CDR3 extends over 15 amino acids. Germline V gene data show CDR1 as LGHDT and CDR2 as YNNKEL (reference sequence). CDR3 residues: CASSQGGKAKNIQYF. The DNA of the CDR3 is TGTGCCAGCAGCCAAGGGGGTAAAGCCAAAAACATTCAGTACTTC.

This clonotype was detected ten times or more. The chain couples TRBV7-2 to TRBJ2-7; 7 nucleotides align to TRBD2. The CDR3 totals 12 residues. J was trimmed by 4 bases and V by 5 bases; bases with no gene match: 2. Germline CDR1 is SGHTA and CDR2 is FQGNSA. CDR3 in DNA: TGTGCCAGCAGCGCCGGGGGGTACGAGCAGTACTTC. This encodes CASSAGGYEQYF.

J is TRBJ2-2 and V is TRBV30, with TRBD2 matching over 12 bases. The V gene's germline CDR1 is GTSNPN and CDR2 SVGIG (reference sequence). V dropped 3 bases and J dropped 1; count of bases not matched to a gene: 0. This CDR3 contains 15 residues. CDR3 DNA sequence: TGTGCCTGGAGACTAGCGGGAGGGAACACCGGGGAGCTGTTTTTT. Translating it yields CAWRLAGGNTGELFF.

V and J are TRBV7-8 and TRBJ2-1; 7 bases align to TRBD1. With 1 base clipped from V and 8 bases from J, the junction kept 8 bases outside the gene matches. The CDR3 is 15 amino acids. Per germline, CDR1 SGHVS and CDR2 FQNEAQ. DNA for the CDR3: TGTGCCAGCAGCTTAGAGGGACACAGGGGTCATGAGCAGTTCTTC. It specifies CASSLEGHRGHEQFF.

Ten or more counts support this clonotype. The chain links TRBV29-1 to TRBJ2-1; D uncertain. Trimming stripped 6 bases from V and 8 bases from J, with 11 bases between. CDR3 size: 11 residues. Germline CDR1 is SQVTM and CDR2 is ANQGSEA. The CDR3 spells CSVQESYEQFF. CDR3 sequence (DNA): TGCAGCGTCCAGGAGTCGTATGAGCAGTTCTTC.

This chain uses TRBV20-1 with TRBJ1-1, with D possibly TRBD1 on 5 matching bases. From germline, CDR1 is DFQATT and CDR2 SNEGSKA (reference sequence). This CDR3 has 14 amino acids. V was pared by 6 bases and J by 1 base, with 15 bases between. The CDR3 here is CSAPGGFWNTEAFF. CDR3 bases: TGCAGTGCCCCTGGGGGGTTTTGGAACACTGAAGCTTTCTTT.

This clonotype was counted between two and nine times. CDR3 loop: CASSALPLGSDTQYF. The CDR3 region has the DNA TGCGCCAGCAGCGCGCTCCCCCTGGGGTCAGATACGCAGTATTTT. This chain connects TRBV4-3 to TRBJ2-3; D is ambiguous. V was shortened by 5 bases and J by 4 bases, with 16 bases between the two germline ends. The germline gives CDR1 LGHNA, CDR2 YSLEER. The CDR3 has 15 amino acids.

This clonotype occurred many times. The V gene is TRBV20-1, the J gene TRBJ1-2; unclear D gene. Germline lookup yields CDR1 DFQATT and CDR2 SNEGSKA (reference sequence). This CDR3 comprises 13 residues. V lost 0 bases to trimming and J lost 7 bases, with 12 bases between them. The DNA for the CDR3 is TGCAGTGCTAGAGAGTCCCCCTATCTTGGCTACACCTTC. Translating gives CSARESPYLGYTF.

This clonotype was counted at least ten times. V usage is TRBV29-1 and J usage is TRBJ1-2; the D is unclear. The CDR3 is 11 amino acids. Germline V lookup: CDR1 SQVTM, CDR2 ANQGSEA. V lost 2 bases to trimming and J lost 8 bases, with 9 bases between them. DNA for the CDR3: TGCAGCGTTGAATTCAACTGGGGCTACACCTTC. It codes for CSVEFNWGYTF.

The sample holds a few counts of this clonotype. The chain uses TRBV7-2 and TRBJ2-7; no clear D gene. This CDR3 comprises 16 residues. CDR1 and CDR2 from the germline V gene are SGHTA and FQGNSA. V lost 2 bases and J 2 bases, leaving 16 bases between the germline ends. This CDR3 reads CASSLRSLGLPYEQYF. In DNA form, the CDR3 reads TGTGCCAGCAGCTTACGGTCTTTGGGGTTACCCTACGAGCAGTACTTC.

This clonotype was observed many times. The V gene is TRBV10-3, the J gene TRBJ1-1, with TRBD1 as a possible D gene (5 bases). V was trimmed by 0 bases and J by 4 bases, leaving 9 bases between them. CDR1 is ENHRY and CDR2 is SYGVKD in the germline V gene. This CDR3 has 14 residues. The CDR3 DNA reads TGTGCCATCAGTGAGTCGTTCGGGGGCACTGAAGCTTTCTTT. Its protein product is CAISESFGGTEAFF.

The CDR3, as DNA: TGCAGTGCCGAGGACAGGGCTTATGAAGCTTTCTTT. This translates into CSAEDRAYEAFF. The chain couples TRBV20-1 to TRBJ1-1; TRBD1 matches at 8 bases. Germline CDR1 is DFQATT and CDR2 is SNEGSKA (reference sequence). The CDR3 totals 12 residues. The junction had 7 bases not matched to a gene; V was cut back by 6 bases and J by 7 bases.

This clonotype was seen ten or more times. The genes are TRBV5-1 and TRBJ1-2, with D hard to call. The CDR3 covers 13 residues. The germline V and J ends were trimmed by 4 bases and 6 bases, with 13 bases remaining between them. Germline V gives CDR1 SGHRS, CDR2 YFSETQ. CDR3 bases: TGCGCCAGCAGCACGTTCCCGGGCAATGGCTACACCTTC. As protein: CASSTFPGNGYTF.

This clonotype was seen more than once but under ten times. The V and J genes are TRBV5-4 and TRBJ2-3; 10 bases align to TRBD2. V lost 4 bases, J lost 2 bases, and 7 bases stayed unmatched. The CDR3 loop spans 16 amino acids. From germline, CDR1 is SGHNT and CDR2 YYREEE (reference sequence). CDR3 sequence reads: CASSLGLAQTTDTQYF. CDR3 bases: TGTGCCAGCAGCCTGGGACTAGCGCAAACCACAGATACGCAGTATTTT. Full variable domain (missing parts from reference TRBV5-4 and TRBJ2-3): ETGVTQSPTHLIKTRGQQVTLRCSSQSGHNTVSWYQQALGQGPQFIFQYYREEENGRGNFPPRFSGLQFPNYSSELNVNALELDDSALYLCASSLGLAQTTDTQYFGPGTRLTVL.

This clonotype was found many times. V and J are TRBV20-1 and TRBJ2-5; D remains ambiguous. The V end was cut by 3 bases, the J end by 2 bases, with 10 bases between. Germline V gene lookup returns CDR1 DFQATT and CDR2 SNEGSKA (reference sequence). The CDR3 covers 13 residues. CDR3 sequence: CSARPLGQETQYF. The CDR3 nucleotides are TGCAGTGCTAGGCCACTCGGACAAGAGACCCAGTACTTC.

Concerning this clonotype itself: Since a much larger clone is just one base distant, this may be a read error. This chain links TRBV12-3 or TRBV12-4 with TRBJ1-1; unclear D gene. The CDR3 is 11 amino acids. The V end was cut by 5 bases, the J end by 5 bases, with 6 bases between. CDR3 coding DNA: TGTGCCAGCAGTGGGAGGACTGAAGCTTTCTTT. Translated: CASSGRTEAFF.

This rearrangement joins TRBV24-1 to TRBJ2-3; TRBD1 might be the D (6 bases). The CDR3 runs to 13 residues. V lost 0 bases and J 6 bases, leaving 6 bases between the germline ends. Per the germline V gene, CDR1 is KGHDR and CDR2 is SFDVKD. The CDR3: CATSDLRGDTQYF. For the CDR3, the DNA is TGTGCCACCAGTGATTTGAGGGGGGATACGCAGTATTTT.

CDR3 coding DNA: TGCAGCGTTGGAGAGGGCTATAATTCACCCCTCCACTTT. Translating gives CSVGEGYNSPLHF. The chain uses TRBV29-1 and TRBJ1-6; unclear D gene. The V and J ends lost 4 bases and 3 bases respectively, with 7 bases between them. This CDR3 region has 13 residues. The germline V gene has CDR1 SQVTM and CDR2 ANQGSEA.

There are many counts of this clonotype. This chain uses TRBV11-2 with TRBJ1-5; possibly TRBD1 for D (6 bases). Trimming stripped 3 bases from V and 5 bases from J, with 14 bases between. The CDR3 totals 15 residues. The germline gives CDR1 SGHAT, CDR2 FQNNGV. As DNA, the CDR3 is TGTGCCAGCAGCTTCGGGACACTGCCGGATCAGCCCCAGCATTTT. This sequence encodes CASSFGTLPDQPQHF. Looking up the rest from reference TRBV11-2 and TRBJ1-5 gives the full variable domain: EAGVAQSPRYKIIEKRQSVAFWCNPISGHATLYWYQQILGQGPKLLIQFQNNGVVDDSQLPKDRFSAERLKGVDSTLKIQPAKLEDSAVYLCASSFGTLPDQPQHFGDGTRLSIL.

The chain couples TRBV10-3 to TRBJ2-7, with 10 positions matching TRBD1. The CDR3 extends over 17 amino acids. CDR1 and CDR2 (germline): ENHRY, SYGVKD. With 4 bases clipped from V and 7 bases from J, the junction kept 16 bases outside the gene matches. This CDR3 reads CAISGERTGGGKTEQYF. The CDR3 nucleotides read TGTGCCATCAGTGGTGAGAGGACAGGGGGAGGAAAGACGGAGCAGTACTTC.

The chain links TRBV6-5 to TRBJ2-2; no clear D gene. Germline CDR1 and CDR2: MNHEY and SVGAGI. The CDR3 runs to 12 residues. V shed 2 bases and J shed 4 bases, with 2 bases lying between them. For the CDR3, the DNA is TGTGCCAGCAGTTACCTCACCGGGGAGCTGTTTTTT. As protein: CASSYLTGELFF.

V usage is TRBV6-2 or TRBV6-3 and J usage is TRBJ1-6, with D possibly matching TRBD1 (6 bases). Between the trimmed V and J ends, which lost 2 bases and 7 bases, there was a span of 9 bases. CDR3 length: 14 amino acids. Germline V gene lookup returns CDR1 MNHEY and CDR2 SVGEGT. The CDR3, as DNA: TGTGCCAGCAGTTACCCAGGGGACAATTCACCCCTCCACTTT. This encodes CASSYPGDNSPLHF.

The chain employs TRBV7-9 and TRBJ1-5; D is undetermined. This CDR3 spans 15 amino acids. Trimming took off 1 base at V and 0 bases at J, with 7 bases between the two ends. CDR1 is SEHNR, CDR2 FQNEAQ, per germline (reference sequence). The CDR3 loop reads CASSLGTASNQPQHF. CDR3 DNA: TGTGCCAGCAGCTTAGGCACCGCTAGCAATCAGCCCCAGCATTTT.

This clonotype has more than one count but fewer than ten. As DNA, the CDR3 is TGTGCCAGCAGTTCCCCGGGCGGGAGCTCTGGAAACACCATATATTTT. This sequence encodes CASSSPGGSSGNTIYF. This rearrangement joins TRBV28 to TRBJ1-3, with unresolved D. With 4 bases removed from V and 0 bases from J, the gap between germline ends came to 13 bases. Germline lookup yields CDR1 MDHEN and CDR2 SYDVKM. The CDR3 is made up of 16 amino acids.

In its sample, this clonotype was seen many times. The chain is built from TRBV28 and TRBJ1-3, with D unresolved. Trimming pared 3 bases from V and 0 bases from J, leaving 6 bases between. The CDR3 consists of 14 residues. CDR1 and CDR2 from the germline V gene are MDHEN and SYDVKM. This chain's CDR3 is CASSLEVSGNTIYF. CDR3 DNA sequence: TGTGCCAGCAGTTTGGAAGTCTCTGGAAACACCATATATTTT.